Listed below are T cell receptor beta chains from one sample, sequenced in a study of T-cell memory formation after mild COVID-19. Each CDR3 protein is one row after TCRdb ran MiXCR on the 5' RACE reads. The sample yields roughly 50,000 distinct CDR3 sequences, approximately 9.5% seen once. Source material: PBMCs or a T cell subset sorted from them (not recorded which). Receptors originate from a man between 18 and 29 years old who had mild COVID-19 (a few samples of this study predate the infection). Cell type and time point are not known. Both conserved end residues are part of each CDR3. D genes are given only for firm matches. Size is omitted from some rows. Given values are once, few, many or a class for expanded clones.

j_call | d_call | clone_size | v_call | cdr3_aa | cdr3_nt
TRBJ2-5 | - | many | TRBV4-3 | CASSRSLGGGAETQYF | TGCGCCAGCAGCCGTTCCCTAGGAGGGGGAGCAGAGACCCAGTACTTC
TRBJ2-2 | TRBD2 | - | TRBV25-1 | CASSRTSGTSGTGELFF | TGTGCCAGCAGTAGGACTAGCGGGACCTCAGGCACCGGGGAGCTGTTTTTT
TRBJ2-2 | - | - | TRBV5-5 | CASSLNLAVDTGELFF | TGTGCCAGCAGCTTGAATCTAGCCGTGGACACCGGGGAGCTGTTTTTT
TRBJ2-5 | - | many | TRBV30 | CASAFDSLETQYF | TGTGCCTCCGCTTTCGATAGCCTGGAGACCCAGTACTTC
TRBJ2-3 | - | few | TRBV20-1 | CSASNSAKSTDTQYF | TGCAGTGCTAGCAACTCCGCAAAGAGCACAGATACGCAGTATTTT
TRBJ2-5 | - | few | TRBV7-2 | CASSFSGVQETQYF | TGTGCCAGCAGTTTCTCAGGCGTACAAGAGACCCAGTACTTC
TRBJ1-1 | - | - | TRBV4-1 | CASSINRVGRPGAFF | TGCGCCAGCAGCATAAACAGGGTCGGGAGACCTGGAGCTTTCTTT
TRBJ2-1 | TRBD2 | few | TRBV7-2 | CASSLRGGAEGEQFF | TGTGCCAGCAGCTTACGGGGGGGGGCCGAGGGTGAGCAGTTCTTC
TRBJ2-3 | - | - | TRBV10-3 | CAISEPAGSTDSYTDTQYF | TGTGCCATCAGTGAGCCGGCCGGAAGCACGGACTCTTACACAGATACGCAGTATTTT
TRBJ2-5 | TRBD1 | many | TRBV5-1 | CASSPRQGAGETQYF | TGCGCCAGCAGCCCCCGACAGGGGGCAGGAGAGACCCAGTACTTC
TRBJ2-3 | TRBD2 | few | TRBV9 | CASAPSGGTSTDTQYF | TGTGCCAGCGCCCCTAGCGGGGGCACTAGCACAGATACGCAGTATTTT
TRBJ1-2 | - | few | TRBV20-1 | CSGVMTTAPYTF | TGCAGTGGAGTCATGACCACCGCACCCTACACCTTC
TRBJ2-7 | - | - | TRBV6-5 | CASRPGTQSSYEQYF | TGTGCCAGCAGACCCGGGACCCAAAGCTCCTACGAGCAGTACTTC
TRBJ1-1 | - | few | TRBV7-2 | CASSRREGYTEAFF | TGTGCCAGCAGCCGCAGGGAAGGGTATACTGAAGCTTTCTTT
TRBJ1-2 | - | many | TRBV4-1 | CASSQVSGLGGYTF | TGCGCCAGCAGCCAAGTTTCAGGGCTGGGCGGCTACACCTTC
TRBJ2-3 | - | - | TRBV5-4 | CASSAQLTSTDTQYF | TGTGCCAGCAGCGCTCAGCTAACTAGCACAGATACGCAGTATTTT
TRBJ2-3 | - | - | TRBV5-5 | CASSSVQGTDTQYF | TGTGCCAGCAGCTCCGTGCAGGGGACAGATACGCAGTATTTT
TRBJ2-5 | TRBD2 | few | TRBV20-1 | CSAREASGGQETQYF | TGCAGTGCTAGAGAAGCTAGCGGGGGCCAAGAGACCCAGTACTTC
TRBJ1-1 | - | many | TRBV7-2 | CASSFSAQSGTEAFF | TGTGCCAGCAGCTTTTCTGCCCAATCGGGCACTGAAGCTTTCTTT
TRBJ2-3 | - | many | TRBV6-5 | CASSEEQGGKDTQYF | TGTGCCAGCAGTGAAGAACAGGGGGGGAAAGATACGCAGTATTTT
TRBJ1-2 | - | - | TRBV7-2 | CASTRPRGDGYTF | TGTGCCAGCACCAGACCAAGGGGCGATGGCTACACCTTC
TRBJ1-1 | TRBD1 | - | TRBV2 | CASSAQGQYTEAFF | TGTGCCAGCAGTGCCCAGGGACAGTACACTGAAGCTTTCTTT
TRBJ2-5 | TRBD1 | few | TRBV12-3/TRBV12-4 | CASRGQGGETQYF | TGTGCCAGCAGGGGACAGGGAGGAGAGACCCAGTACTTC